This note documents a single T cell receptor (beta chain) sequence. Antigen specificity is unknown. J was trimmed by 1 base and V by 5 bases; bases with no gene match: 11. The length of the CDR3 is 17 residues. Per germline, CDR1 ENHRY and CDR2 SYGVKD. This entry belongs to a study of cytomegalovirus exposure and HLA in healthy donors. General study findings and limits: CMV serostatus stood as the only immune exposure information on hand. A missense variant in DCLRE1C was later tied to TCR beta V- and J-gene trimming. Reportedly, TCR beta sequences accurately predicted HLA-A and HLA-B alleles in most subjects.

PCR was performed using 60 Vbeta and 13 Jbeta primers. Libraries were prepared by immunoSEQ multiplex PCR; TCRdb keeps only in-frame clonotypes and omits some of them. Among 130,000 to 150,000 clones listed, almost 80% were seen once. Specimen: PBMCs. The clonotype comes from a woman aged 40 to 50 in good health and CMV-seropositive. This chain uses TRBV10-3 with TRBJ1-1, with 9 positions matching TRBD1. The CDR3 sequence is CAISKGQGAASNTEAFF. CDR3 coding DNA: TGTGCCATCAGTAAGGGACAGGGCGCGGCCTCGAACACTGAAGCTTTCTTT.